The rows below give T cell receptor beta chains drawn from one sample of a study of blood T cell repertoires in COVID-19. Method: immunoSEQ multiplex PCR; TCRdb's copy keeps in-frame clones and lacks some. This sample has about 110,000 clones, with approximately 80% found just once. Sequencing input: peripheral blood. The receptors shown here come from a woman in her 70s with acute or convalescent COVID-19. Both conserved end residues are part of each CDR3. Each record gives: clone size, D gene, J gene, V gene, CDR3 protein, CDR3 DNA. D genes are given only for firm matches. Size values are once, few and many counts, or a class for expanded clones, and some rows have none.

. TRBD1 TRBJ1-1 TRBV19 CASSTGTGGENRAFF TGTGCCAGTAGCACCGGGACAGGGGGCGAAAACAGGGCTTTCTTT
. . TRBJ1-5 TRBV5-1 CASSLEGGGQPQHF TGCGCCAGCAGCTTGGAAGGGGGGGGTCAGCCCCAGCATTTT
. . TRBJ2-7 TRBV19 CASRGGGLNLGYEQYF TGTGCCAGTAGAGGAGGAGGGTTGAATCTAGGCTACGAGCAGTACTTC
. . TRBJ1-5 TRBV7-9 CASSSVTGQAQHF TGTGCCAGCAGCTCAGTGACAGGCCAGGCCCAGCATTTT
. TRBD2 TRBJ2-7 TRBV5-1 CASSLAAGITYEQYF TGCGCCAGCAGCTTGGCAGCGGGGATTACCTACGAGCAGTACTTC
. TRBD2 TRBJ2-1 TRBV18 CASSPTSGGASRNEQFF TGTGCCAGCTCACCGACTAGCGGGGGGGCCTCGAGAAATGAGCAGTTCTTC
. TRBD2 TRBJ2-3 TRBV5-1 CASSGGAGGADTQYF TGCGCCAGCAGCGGGGGAGCGGGAGGGGCAGATACGCAGTATTTT
. . TRBJ1-1 TRBV6-5 CASGEANTEAFF TGTGCCAGCGGGGAGGCGAACACTGAAGCTTTCTTT
. . TRBJ1-4 TRBV9 CASSFRTGRNEKLFF TGTGCCAGCAGCTTTCGGACGGGAAGGAATGAAAAACTGTTTTTT
. . TRBJ1-2 TRBV5-6 CASSSDTLYGYTF TGTGCCAGCAGCTCAGACACACTCTATGGCTACACCTTC
few . TRBJ2-3 TRBV5-4 CASSLEVTLGADTQYF TGTGCCAGCAGCTTGGAAGTAACCTTAGGGGCAGATACGCAGTATTTT
. TRBD1 TRBJ1-5 TRBV19 CASTSGQGSLPQHF TGTGCCAGTACCTCGGGACAGGGGAGCCTGCCCCAGCATTTT
few TRBD1 TRBJ1-2 TRBV6-5 CASSYSRDSYGYTF TGTGCCAGCAGTTACTCCCGGGACAGCTATGGCTACACCTTC
. TRBD2 TRBJ2-1 TRBV9 CASSVGNERESSYNEQFF TGTGCCAGCAGCGTAGGGAATGAGCGGGAAAGCTCCTACAATGAGCAGTTCTTC
. . TRBJ1-4 TRBV6-5 CASSRTAHPEKLFF TGTGCCAGCAGTCGGACAGCCCATCCTGAAAAACTGTTTTTT
. . TRBJ1-4 TRBV18 CASSQDSNEKLFF TGTGCCAGCTCCCAGGACAGTAATGAAAAACTGTTTTTT
. . TRBJ1-2 TRBV7-2 CASSLAFGTLPYGYTF TGTGCCAGCAGCTTAGCCTTCGGGACACTCCCCTATGGCTACACCTTC
. . TRBJ2-5 TRBV10-3 CAISDRGLGTQYF TGTGCCATCAGTGACAGAGGCCTGGGGACCCAGTACTTC
. . TRBJ2-3 TRBV11-3 CASSLEGGPTDTQYF TGTGCCAGCAGCTTAGAGGGGGGACCCACAGATACGCAGTATTTT
. TRBD2 TRBJ2-1 TRBV3-1/TRBV3-2 CASSPGLAYNEQFF TGTGCCAGCAGCCCGGGACTAGCGTACAATGAGCAGTTCTTC
. TRBD1 TRBJ1-1 TRBV6-2/TRBV6-3 CASSYSGTDIEAFF TGTGCCAGCAGTTACTCCGGGACAGATATTGAAGCTTTCTTT
few . TRBJ1-3 TRBV28 CASRGGGAGRPLVSGNTIYF TGTGCCAGCAGGGGAGGAGGGGCAGGGAGACCTCTGGTCTCTGGAAACACCATATATTTT
. . TRBJ2-7 TRBV10-3 CAIKGQGDEQYF TGTGCCATCAAGGGGCAGGGCGACGAGCAGTACTTC
. TRBD1 TRBJ1-6 TRBV6-5 CASSPRTGSNSPLHF TGTGCCAGCAGTCCGCGGACAGGGAGCAATTCACCCCTCCACTTT
once TRBD1 TRBJ1-4 TRBV19 CASSIYRGFATNEKLFF TGTGCCAGTAGTATATACAGGGGGTTTGCAACTAATGAAAAACTGTTTTTT
. TRBD1 TRBJ2-1 TRBV7-2 CASRKSPPTGTGENNEQFF TGTGCCAGCAGAAAATCTCCTCCCACCGGGACAGGAGAAAACAATGAGCAGTTCTTC
. . TRBJ1-1 TRBV9 CASSVAGVALNTEAFF TGTGCCAGCAGCGTAGCGGGGGTAGCCCTGAACACTGAAGCTTTCTTT
. . TRBJ2-7 TRBV19 CASSIGAEQYF TGTGCCAGTAGTATAGGGGCCGAGCAGTACTTC
. TRBD1 TRBJ2-1 TRBV6-1 CASSEALTRGLSGNRSEQFF TGTGCCAGCAGTGAAGCGTTAACCAGGGGGCTCTCCGGGAATAGAAGTGAGCAGTTCTTC
. TRBD1 TRBJ1-4 TRBV6-5 CASSKQGADEKLFF TGTGCCAGCAGTAAACAGGGGGCCGACGAAAAACTGTTTTTT